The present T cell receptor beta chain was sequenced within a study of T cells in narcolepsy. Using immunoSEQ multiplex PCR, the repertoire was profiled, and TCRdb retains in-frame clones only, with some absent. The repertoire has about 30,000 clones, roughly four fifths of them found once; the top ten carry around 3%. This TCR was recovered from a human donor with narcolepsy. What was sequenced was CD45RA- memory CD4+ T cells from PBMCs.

Written as DNA, the CDR3 is TGTGCCAGCAGCCCGGGGGACAGGGGCAGGGAGCAGTACTTC. Translation: CASSPGDRGREQYF. V usage is TRBV9 and J usage is TRBJ2-7; 10 bases agree with TRBD1. CDR3 size: 14 residues. CDR1 SGDLS and CDR2 YYNGEE come from the germline V gene. The ends lost 4 bases at V and 7 bases at J; junction bases unmatched: 8.